Following are 32 T cell receptor beta chains from one sample sequenced in a study of blood T cell repertoires in COVID-19 (dated by TCRdb to 2020 to 2022). Preparation of the library involved the immunoSEQ multiplex PCR assay. The immuneACCESS repertoire file appears here via TCRdb, limited to in-frame rearrangements. These files lack a portion of the clones; in checked studies, under half of the deficit traces to unresolved V genes, and the cause of the others is not known. Within this sample are some 150,000 clones, with approximately 86% of them counted one time only. The ten largest clones represent around 2.5% of the sample. Sequenced sample: peripheral blood. The receptor set was obtained from a woman in her 70s with acute or convalescent COVID-19.

This chain uses TRBV9 with TRBJ1-5, with D possibly matching TRBD1 (5 bases). V gave up 6 bases and J gave up 5 bases, with 12 bases separating them. CDR3 length: 13 amino acids. The germline V gene encodes CDR1 SGDLS and CDR2 YYNGEE. The CDR3 DNA is TGTGCCAGCACCACGGGGGAGCATCAGCCCCAGCATTTT. Translating gives CASTTGEHQPQHF.

This rearrangement joins TRBV19 to TRBJ2-1, with 7 positions matching TRBD1. V shed 5 bases, J shed 5 bases, and the junction held 9 bases outside the gene matches. The CDR3 covers 15 residues. CDR1 is LNHDA, CDR2 SQIVND, per germline (reference sequence). As DNA, the CDR3 is TGTGCCAGTAGTCAGGGGGTTGGACCTCACAATGAGCAGTTCTTC. Protein product: CASSQGVGPHNEQFF.

J is TRBJ1-5 and V is TRBV4-2; maybe TRBD1 (5 bases). V lost 1 base, J lost 0 bases, and 13 bases lay in between. The CDR3 runs to 17 residues. Germline-derived CDR1 and CDR2 are LGHNA and YNFKEQ. CDR3 coding DNA: TGTGCCAGCAGCCAAGCGGCAGACAGCTATAGCAATCAGCCCCAGCATTTT. Its translation is CASSQAADSYSNQPQHF.

This chain links TRBV6-6 with TRBJ1-5; D perhaps matches TRBD1 (5 bases). Germline values: CDR1 MNHNY, CDR2 SVGAGI (reference sequence). V shed 5 bases and J shed 0 bases, with 17 bases lying between them. This CDR3 spans 17 amino acids. DNA for the CDR3: TGTGCCAGCAGTCTAAGCGGGACCTTTCCTAGCAATCAGCCCCAGCATTTT. As protein: CASSLSGTFPSNQPQHF.

The V gene is TRBV7-8, the J gene TRBJ1-5, with 11 positions matching TRBD1. The CDR3 length is 15 residues. Germline V lookup: CDR1 SGHVS, CDR2 FQNEAQ. V lost 5 bases to trimming and J lost 6 bases; unmatched junction nucleotides: 6. CDR3 region: CASSARDRGFQPQHF. The DNA of the CDR3 is TGTGCCAGCAGCGCCCGGGACAGGGGGTTTCAGCCCCAGCATTTT.

V gene TRBV7-9 combines with J gene TRBJ1-3, with 9 bases fitting TRBD1. CDR1 and CDR2 from the germline V gene are SEHNR and FQNEAQ (reference sequence). V lost 3 bases, J lost 3 bases, and 0 bases stayed unmatched. The CDR3 sequence is 14 residues long. The CDR3: CASSLTGGGNTIYF. CDR3 in DNA: TGTGCCAGCAGCTTGACAGGGGGTGGAAACACCATATATTTT.

The chain uses TRBV7-2 and TRBJ1-2, with 9 nucleotides matching TRBD1. This CDR3 has 14 residues. Germline CDR1 is SGHTA and CDR2 is FQGNSA. Trimming took 2 bases from V and 7 from J; bases not matched to a gene: 5. The CDR3 bases are TGTGCCAGCAGCTTAATGGACAGGGGAGGTGGCTACACCTTC. Encoded protein: CASSLMDRGGGYTF.

J is TRBJ1-1 and V is TRBV18, with TRBD1 identical over 10 bases. The CDR3 totals 17 residues. V dropped 2 bases and J dropped 5; count of bases not matched to a gene: 11. Germline CDR1 and CDR2: KGHSH and LQKENI. The CDR3 nucleotides read TGTGCCAGCTCACCATTGACAGGGGGCTCGCCGACAACTGAAGCTTTCTTT. It yields the protein CASSPLTGGSPTTEAFF.

This chain connects TRBV6-2 or TRBV6-3 to TRBJ2-7; 13 bases line up with TRBD2. Germline-derived CDR1 and CDR2 are MNHEY and SVGEGT. The CDR3 loop spans 16 amino acids. After removal of 5 bases from V and 2 bases from J, the junction contained 6 bases not matched to a gene. The chain's CDR3 is CASSKGLAGSTYEQYF. In DNA form, the CDR3 reads TGTGCCAGCAGTAAGGGACTAGCGGGGAGCACCTACGAGCAGTACTTC.

This chain joins TRBV27 and TRBJ1-2; D may be TRBD1 (5 bases). V lost 0 bases, J lost 5 bases, and 16 bases lay in between. Per the germline V gene, CDR1 is MNHEY and CDR2 is SMNVEV (reference sequence). The CDR3 runs 16 residues. This CDR3 is CASSLSRTSQPYGYTF. The CDR3 DNA reads TGTGCCAGCAGTTTATCTAGGACATCCCAGCCGTATGGCTACACCTTC.

As DNA, the CDR3 is TGTGCCAGCAGCGTCCCGGGACAGTTGTATGCAGATACGCAGTATTTT. It translates to CASSVPGQLYADTQYF. The chain combines TRBV2 with TRBJ2-3; 7 positions agree with TRBD1. The V and J ends lost 6 bases and 4 bases, in that order; junction bases with no gene match: 13. CDR1 SNHLY and CDR2 FYNNEI come from the germline V gene. This CDR3 contains 16 residues.

This chain links TRBV6-2 or TRBV6-3 with TRBJ1-2; D is perhaps TRBD1 (5 bases). Germline CDR1 is MNHEY and CDR2 is SVGEGT. This CDR3 is 14 amino acids long. Trimming took off 4 bases at V and 0 bases at J, with 9 bases between the two ends. The CDR3 loop is CASSSGPANYGYTF. The CDR3 DNA reads TGTGCCAGCAGTTCAGGGCCCGCTAACTATGGCTACACCTTC.

The chain carries TRBV7-9 and TRBJ2-5; D may be TRBD2 (7 bases). Germline V gene data show CDR1 as SEHNR and CDR2 as FQNEAQ (reference sequence). The CDR3 runs 15 residues. Trimming left V 5 bases short and J 6 bases short, with 19 bases between. The DNA for the CDR3 is TGTGCCAGCAGCCCACTATCGGGGGGCGGAAAGACCCAGTACTTC. It encodes CASSPLSGGGKTQYF.

The chain has TRBV27 and TRBJ1-5; 7 bases line up with TRBD1. This CDR3 is 14 amino acids long. Germline CDR1 reads MNHEY; CDR2 reads SMNVEV (reference sequence). Unmatched junction bases numbered 4, after V lost 5 bases and J lost 3 bases. CDR3 region: CASSPQGYNQPQHF. The CDR3 DNA reads as TGTGCCAGCAGTCCACAGGGGTACAATCAGCCCCAGCATTTT.

The chain uses TRBV5-8 and TRBJ1-1; the D gene is possibly TRBD1 (5 bases). V was clipped by 4 bases and J by 5 bases, with 15 bases between them. Germline CDR1 is SGHTS and CDR2 is YDEGEE. The CDR3 contains 14 residues. The CDR3 protein is CASSPRQTGTEAFF. The CDR3 DNA reads TGTGCCAGCAGCCCTAGACAGACCGGGACTGAAGCTTTCTTT.

The chain joins TRBV19 to TRBJ1-3; 8 nucleotides line up with TRBD1. CDR3 length: 16 amino acids. From germline, CDR1 is LNHDA and CDR2 SQIVND (reference sequence). J lost 8 bases, V lost 6 bases, and 15 bases had no gene match. This CDR3 is CASSPFGQGRRDTIYF. For the CDR3, the DNA is TGTGCCAGTAGCCCTTTCGGACAGGGCCGGAGAGACACCATATATTTT. The variable domain in full, with the rest retrieved from reference TRBV19 and TRBJ1-3, is DGGITQSPKYLFRKEGQNVTLSCEQNLNHDAMYWYRQDPGQGLRLIYYSQIVNDFQKGDIAEGYSVSREKKESFPLTVTSAQKNPTAFYLCASSPFGQGRRDTIYFGEGSWLTVV.

This CDR3 reads CASSPSLAGGSTDTQYF. The CDR3 coding sequence is TGTGCCAGCTCACCCTCTCTAGCGGGGGGGAGCACAGATACGCAGTATTTT. This chain joins TRBV18 and TRBJ2-3; 12 bases map to TRBD2. The CDR3 consists of 17 residues. J gave up 0 bases and V 3 bases, and 4 bases lay outside the gene matches. Germline CDR1 and CDR2: KGHSH and LQKENI.

V and J are TRBV7-9 and TRBJ1-5; 7 bases are shared with TRBD1. CDR1 and CDR2 (germline): SEHNR, FQNEAQ (reference sequence). Trimming at V came to 5 bases and at J to 1 base, leaving 8 bases not matched to a gene. This CDR3 is 16 amino acids long. Written as DNA, the CDR3 is TGTGCCAGCAGCCGAGAGACAGGGATGAGCAATCAGCCCCAGCATTTT. This translates into CASSRETGMSNQPQHF. Full variable domain (rest looked up from reference TRBV7-9 and TRBJ1-5): DTGVSQNPRHKITKRGQNVTFRCDPISEHNRLYWYRQTLGQGPEFLTYFQNEAQLEKSRLLSDRFSAERPKGSFSTLEIQRTEQGDSAMYLCASSRETGMSNQPQHFGDGTRLSIL.

J is TRBJ1-6 and V is TRBV4-2; TRBD1 agrees at 7 bases. CDR3 length equals 17 residues. V lost 0 bases and J lost 0; bases outside the gene matches: 2. Germline V lookup: CDR1 LGHNA, CDR2 YNFKEQ. The CDR3 loop reads CASSQEEGASYNSPLHF. Written as DNA, the CDR3 is TGTGCCAGCAGCCAAGAAGAGGGGGCCTCCTATAATTCACCCCTCCACTTT.

V and J are TRBV21-1 and TRBJ2-7; whether TRBD1, the table's D call, matches the DNA was not checked. TRBV21-1 is recorded as a pseudogene. CDR3 length equals 13 residues. The CDR3 loop is CASIHRVSYEQYV. The CDR3 coding sequence is TGTGCCAGCATCCACAGGGTCTCCTACGAGCAGTACGTC.

As DNA, the CDR3 is TGTGCCAGCAGCTACGGAGGGGGACTAGCGAACACAGATACGCAGTATTTT. It codes for CASSYGGGLANTDTQYF. This chain links TRBV11-2 with TRBJ2-3; TRBD2 agrees at 10 bases. J gave up 2 bases and V 4 bases, and 9 bases lay outside the gene matches. This CDR3 is 17 amino acids long. Germline CDR1 SGHAT, CDR2 FQNNGV.

In nucleotides, the CDR3 is TGTGCCAGCAGCCAAGTCGACGGGGACACCATATATTTT. This translates into CASSQVDGDTIYF. The chain uses TRBV4-2 and TRBJ1-3; unclear D gene. The CDR3 has 13 amino acids. Trimming took 1 base from V and 8 from J, leaving 9 bases between them. The germline V gene encodes CDR1 LGHNA and CDR2 YNFKEQ.

This clone occurred once. The J gene is TRBJ1-2, the V gene TRBV6-1; tentatively, D is TRBD1 (6 bases). V shed 2 bases and J shed 7 bases, with 14 bases lying between them. The CDR3 is 14 amino acids. Looked up from germline, CDR1 is MNHNS and CDR2 is SASEGT. The CDR3 sequence is CASSEQGMSRGYTF. The CDR3, as DNA: TGTGCCAGCAGTGAACAGGGGATGTCCCGTGGCTACACCTTC.

The J gene is TRBJ2-5, the V gene TRBV29-1, with a possible D match to TRBD2 (6 bases). The CDR3 loop spans 15 amino acids. V was shortened by 6 bases and J by 2 bases, with 19 bases between the two germline ends. Germline CDR1 is SQVTM and CDR2 is ANQGSEA. The CDR3 bases are TGCAGCGTAGGCCGCGGGACGGCCCCTCAAGAGACCCAGTACTTC. It codes for CSVGRGTAPQETQYF.

The J gene is TRBJ1-4, the V gene TRBV6-1, with 7 bases matching TRBD1. The CDR3 sequence is 14 residues long. Trimming removed 2 bases from V and 5 bases from J; junction bases left unmatched: 2. Germline CDR1 reads MNHNS; CDR2 reads SASEGT. The CDR3, as DNA: TGTGCCAGCAGTGAATTGGGACAGAATGAAAAACTGTTTTTT. Residues: CASSELGQNEKLFF.

The chain uses TRBV19 and TRBJ2-3; D might be TRBD2 (5 bases). The CDR3 is 17 residues long. Looked up from germline, CDR1 is LNHDA and CDR2 is SQIVND (reference sequence). Trimming took 8 bases from V and 0 from J, leaving 21 bases between them. The CDR3 DNA reads as TGTGCCAGTTCCCGGGATCGTGGCAGCACTAGCACAGATACGCAGTATTTT. This encodes CASSRDRGSTSTDTQYF. The whole variable domain, filled in from reference TRBV19 and TRBJ2-3, reads DGGITQSPKYLFRKEGQNVTLSCEQNLNHDAMYWYRQDPGQGLRLIYYSQIVNDFQKGDIAEGYSVSREKKESFPLTVTSAQKNPTAFYLCASSRDRGSTSTDTQYFGPGTRLTVL.

In its sample, this clone was seen once. Other DNA sequences in the same sample also yield this CDR3. This chain links TRBV5-1 with TRBJ1-1; TRBD1 might be the D (6 bases). The ends were cut back, 5 bases at V and 1 base at J, with 9 bases in the middle. This CDR3 comprises 13 residues. Germline V gives CDR1 SGHRS, CDR2 YFSETQ. In DNA form, the CDR3 reads TGCGCCAGCAGGAACAGGGAGAACACTGAAGCTTTCTTT. Its protein product is CASRNRENTEAFF.

The CDR3 is CASSLRLNTEAFF. As DNA, the CDR3 is TGTGCCAGCAGCTTGCGGTTGAACACTGAAGCTTTCTTT. The V call is TRBV5-6, the J call TRBJ1-1; the D is unclear. The CDR3 sequence is 13 residues long. Looked up from germline, CDR1 is SGHDT and CDR2 is YYEEEE. V gave up 1 base and J gave up 0 bases, with 4 bases separating them.

This clone was seen a handful of times. The chain is built from TRBV5-1 and TRBJ2-1; D may be TRBD2 (5 bases). V was trimmed by 1 base and J by 0 bases, leaving 8 bases between them. Germline V gene lookup returns CDR1 SGHRS and CDR2 YFSETQ. This CDR3 contains 15 residues. The CDR3: CASSLTGSSYNEQFF. Written as DNA, the CDR3 is TGCGCCAGCAGCTTGACGGGAAGCTCCTACAATGAGCAGTTCTTC.

The table lists this clone with a few counts. The V call is TRBV10-2, the J call TRBJ1-1, with D perhaps TRBD1 (5 bases). V lost 4 bases to trimming and J lost 0 bases, with 12 bases between them. CDR3 length: 15 amino acids. CDR1 is WSHSY and CDR2 is SAAADI in the germline V gene. CDR3 in amino acids: CASSGFGRVNTEAFF. CDR3 DNA: TGCGCCAGCAGTGGGTTCGGCAGGGTGAACACTGAAGCTTTCTTT.

CDR3: CASSPGLSNQPQHF. The CDR3 bases are TGTGCCAGCAGTCCGGGACTAAGCAATCAGCCCCAGCATTTT. The rearrangement links TRBV27 to TRBJ1-5; a possible D gene is TRBD1 (5 bases). Trimming removed 5 bases from V and 1 base from J, with 9 bases in between. CDR1 MNHEY and CDR2 SMNVEV come from the germline V gene (reference sequence). This CDR3 is built from 14 residues.

In regard to this clone: This sample includes further DNA sequences coding for the same CDR3. The V and J genes are TRBV20-1 and TRBJ1-1; no definite D call. Trimming shortened V by 6 bases and J by 5 bases, and 10 bases separated the two germline ends. This CDR3 has 11 residues. From germline, CDR1 is DFQATT and CDR2 SNEGSKA (reference sequence). The CDR3 here is CSALESTEAFF. As DNA, the CDR3 is TGCAGTGCATTAGAATCGACTGAAGCTTTCTTT.